A single sample gave rise to the 27 T cell receptor beta chains below, sequenced in a study of blood T cell repertoires in COVID-19. TCRdb's table, derived via immunoSEQ multiplex PCR, lists solely in-frame clones and lacks some. The repertoire holds under 200,000 clones, with more than 75% as singletons. Source material: peripheral blood. Every receptor here comes from a woman aged 70 to 79 with COVID-19, enrolled during active disease.

The J gene is TRBJ1-3, the V gene TRBV6-1, with D unresolved. Germline V gene data show CDR1 as MNHNS and CDR2 as SASEGT. Trimming pared 2 bases from V and 3 bases from J, leaving 8 bases between. There are 14 residues in the CDR3. The CDR3 region has the DNA TGTGCCAGCAGTGAATCCGGGATTGGAAACACCATATATTTT. Its protein is CASSESGIGNTIYF.

The gene calls are TRBV4-2 and TRBJ1-3; 8 nucleotides line up with TRBD1. The CDR3 spans 18 residues. After removal of 3 bases from V and 4 bases from J, the junction contained 14 bases not matched to a gene. Germline V lookup: CDR1 LGHNA, CDR2 YNFKEQ. Here the CDR3 reads CASSQAARQGMQGNTIYF. The CDR3 nucleotides are TGTGCCAGCAGCCAGGCGGCCCGACAGGGGATGCAGGGAAACACCATATATTTT.

The chain employs TRBV30 and TRBJ1-4; a possible D gene is TRBD1 (5 bases). CDR1 GTSNPN and CDR2 SVGIG come from the germline V gene (reference sequence). Trimming left V 2 bases short and J 10 bases short, with 14 bases between. The CDR3 is made up of 13 amino acids. The CDR3 loop reads CAWSYRGLGKLFF. The CDR3 region has the DNA TGTGCCTGGAGTTATAGGGGATTAGGAAAACTGTTTTTT.

Notes on this clone: This CDR3 is missing its conserved last phenylalanine or tryptophan, likely due to a read error. It is unclear where the CDR3 begins or ends on the DNA, so no DNA is shown, and the CDR3 is as TCRdb lists it. This chain links TRBV12-3 or TRBV12-4 with TRBJ1-3; no DNA check was done on the table's D call, TRBD1. The CDR3 contains 13 residues when both ends are counted. This CDR3 is CASSRRTGTELLL.

The chain employs TRBV6-6 and TRBJ2-2; TRBD1 matches at 9 bases. J gave up 1 base and V 5 bases, and 5 bases lay outside the gene matches. Germline V gene sequence: CDR1 MNHNY, CDR2 SVGAGI (reference sequence). The CDR3 totals 16 residues. As DNA, the CDR3 is TGTGCCAGCAGTCAACCGGGACAGGGGAACACCGGGGAGCTGTTTTTT. It translates to CASSQPGQGNTGELFF.

The chain joins TRBV29-1 to TRBJ2-2, with TRBD2 matching 7 bases. CDR3 length: 13 amino acids. The germline V gene encodes CDR1 SQVTM and CDR2 ANQGSEA. The junction had 5 bases not matched to a gene; V was cut back by 3 bases and J by 7 bases. In DNA form, the CDR3 reads TGCAGCGTTGACAGTCAGCGGGGCGGGGAGCTGTTTTTT. It encodes CSVDSQRGGELFF.

The V and J genes are TRBV3-1 (or the pseudogene TRBV3-2) and TRBJ2-3; maybe TRBD1 (5 bases). CDR3 length: 15 amino acids. CDR1 and CDR2 (germline): LGHDT, YNNKEL (reference sequence). V was pared by 6 bases and J by 2 bases, with 15 bases between. In DNA form, the CDR3 reads TGTGCCAGCAGTCGAATCGGACAAGACACAGATACGCAGTATTTT. This sequence encodes CASSRIGQDTDTQYF.

This chain uses TRBV19 with TRBJ1-5, with D tentatively TRBD1 (5 bases). Germline values: CDR1 LNHDA, CDR2 SQIVND (reference sequence). V was pared by 2 bases and J by 11 bases, with 16 bases between. This CDR3 has 14 residues. As DNA, the CDR3 is TGTGCCAGTAGTATACAAAAGGGGTCCGTTTCCCAGCATTTT. This codes for CASSIQKGSVSQHF.

J is TRBJ2-7 and V is TRBV29-1, with 11 bases lining up with TRBD2. Trimming took 4 bases from V and 2 from J; bases not matched to a gene: 1. The germline V gene encodes CDR1 SQVTM and CDR2 ANQGSEA. The CDR3 has 13 residues. DNA of the CDR3: TGCAGCGTTGTGACTAGCGGGGCCTACGAGCAGTACTTC. Translation gives CSVVTSGAYEQYF.

V usage is TRBV19 and J usage is TRBJ1-1, with D possibly matching TRBD1 (6 bases). The ends were cut back, 5 bases at V and 1 base at J, with 11 bases in the middle. The CDR3 contains 14 residues. Germline V gene data show CDR1 as LNHDA and CDR2 as SQIVND (reference sequence). The CDR3 loop reads CASSEQGRNTEAFF. CDR3 in DNA: TGTGCCAGTAGTGAACAGGGCCGGAACACTGAAGCTTTCTTT.

This rearrangement joins TRBV6-5 to TRBJ1-6, with 8 bases fitting TRBD1. Looked up from germline, CDR1 is MNHEY and CDR2 is SVGAGI. There are 14 residues in the CDR3. V gave up 5 bases and J gave up 10 bases; unmatched junction bases: 7. Here the CDR3 DNA reads TGTGCCAGCAGTCATGGACAGGGTGGGTCACCCCTCCACTTT. Protein sequence: CASSHGQGGSPLHF.

A single count supports this clone. The chain employs TRBV5-1 and TRBJ2-1; 7 bases are shared with TRBD1. V gave up 4 bases and J gave up 2 bases; unmatched junction bases: 9. This CDR3 spans 16 amino acids. Looked up from germline, CDR1 is SGHRS and CDR2 is YFSETQ. DNA of the CDR3: TGCGCCAGCAGCATAACCAGGGGGACCCCCTACAATGAGCAGTTCTTC. Protein product: CASSITRGTPYNEQFF.

This chain links TRBV7-9 with TRBJ2-3, with 7 bases aligning to TRBD2. Per germline, CDR1 SEHNR and CDR2 FQNEAQ (reference sequence). The CDR3 has 17 residues. J lost 1 base, V lost 5 bases, and 12 bases had no gene match. CDR3 residues: CASSPRVRGTGTDTQYF. Written as DNA, the CDR3 is TGTGCCAGCAGCCCTAGGGTGCGGGGGACGGGCACAGATACGCAGTATTTT.

The chain employs TRBV6-5 and TRBJ1-5; D remains ambiguous. The CDR3 consists of 12 residues. V was pared by 7 bases and J by 0 bases, with 4 bases between. CDR1 is MNHEY and CDR2 is SVGAGI in the germline V gene. Here the CDR3 reads CASTGSNQPQHF. Here the CDR3 DNA reads TGTGCCAGCACAGGTAGCAATCAGCCCCAGCATTTT.

The gene calls are TRBV7-8 and TRBJ2-2; the match to TRBD2 covers 11 bases. V was pared by 0 bases and J by 7 bases, with 13 bases of the junction left unmatched. Per the germline V gene, CDR1 is SGHVS and CDR2 is FQNEAQ. This CDR3 contains 19 residues. CDR3 bases: TGTGCCAGCAGCTTAGCCACTATACTTAGCGGGGGGGCCATCGGGGAGCTGTTTTTT. The encoded protein is CASSLATILSGGAIGELFF.

The rearrangement links TRBV5-1 to TRBJ1-4; possible D gene TRBD1, 6 bases. CDR3 length equals 14 residues. The V end was cut by 5 bases, the J end by 7 bases, with 15 bases between. Germline CDR1 and CDR2: SGHRS and YFSETQ. The CDR3 DNA is TGCGCCAGCAGAGAACAGGGAGTTGGTGAAAAACTGTTTTTT. Translated, it gives CASREQGVGEKLFF.

The chain links TRBV28 to TRBJ1-2; D call uncertain. Germline CDR1 MDHEN, CDR2 SYDVKM. The CDR3 covers 12 residues. Trimming pared 4 bases from V and 1 base from J, leaving 4 bases between. CDR3 loop: CASSSVNYGYTF. CDR3 DNA sequence: TGTGCCAGCAGTTCCGTTAACTATGGCTACACCTTC.

The rearrangement joins TRBV27 to TRBJ1-4; D is undetermined. The CDR3 extends over 12 amino acids. With 6 bases removed from V and 4 bases from J, the gap between germline ends came to 6 bases. Germline V CDR1 and CDR2: MNHEY, SMNVEV (reference sequence). In DNA, the CDR3 is TGTGCCAGCAGATCGTTTAATGAAAAACTGTTTTTT. It yields the protein CASRSFNEKLFF.

This chain joins TRBV18 and TRBJ1-3; possibly TRBD1 for D (6 bases). Per the germline V gene, CDR1 is KGHSH and CDR2 is LQKENI. CDR3 size: 17 residues. V gave up 0 bases and J gave up 2 bases, with 14 bases separating them. CDR3 in DNA: TGTGCCAGCTCACCACCGTTTCAGGGGAAAGCTGGAAACACCATATATTTT. It specifies CASSPPFQGKAGNTIYF.

This clone has a handful of counts. The chain employs TRBV5-1 and TRBJ2-2, with D possibly TRBD1 on 6 matching bases. The CDR3 extends over 16 amino acids. CDR1 and CDR2 from the germline V gene are SGHRS and YFSETQ. The V end lost 2 bases, the J end lost 2 bases, and 13 bases lay between the germline ends. The CDR3 nucleotides read TGCGCCAGCAGCTTTTGGGTGGACAGCAACACCGGGGAGCTGTTTTTT. Amino acid sequence: CASSFWVDSNTGELFF.

This chain joins TRBV7-8 and TRBJ2-7; D not certain. Trimming took off 3 bases at V and 3 bases at J, with 12 bases between the two ends. The length of the CDR3 is 14 residues. Looked up from germline, CDR1 is SGHVS and CDR2 is FQNEAQ. This CDR3 reads CASSFGLGVYEQYF. The CDR3 coding sequence is TGTGCCAGCAGCTTTGGGTTGGGCGTCTACGAGCAGTACTTC.

A few counts support this clone. V usage is TRBV2 and J usage is TRBJ2-5; the match to TRBD2 covers 9 bases. V was pared by 7 bases and J by 1 base, with 7 bases of the junction left unmatched. Germline assignment: CDR1 SNHLY and CDR2 FYNNEI. The CDR3 is 15 residues long. The CDR3 sequence: CASKGSGGVQETQYF. The CDR3 DNA sequence: TGTGCCAGCAAAGGTAGCGGGGGAGTCCAAGAGACCCAGTACTTC.

The chain carries TRBV28 and TRBJ2-7, with D possibly being TRBD2 (6 bases). The CDR3 has 14 residues. V was pared by 6 bases and J by 3 bases, with 15 bases between. Germline V CDR1 and CDR2: MDHEN, SYDVKM. The CDR3 loop is CASRLPGTGYEQYF. The CDR3 DNA reads TGTGCCAGCAGACTCCCAGGGACTGGCTACGAGCAGTACTTC.

This rearrangement joins TRBV28 to TRBJ2-2; TRBD2 aligns across 8 bases. This CDR3 region has 14 residues. Germline V gene lookup returns CDR1 MDHEN and CDR2 SYDVKM. V gave up 10 bases and J gave up 0 bases; unmatched junction bases: 4. CDR3 coding DNA: TGTGCCATCCCGGGAGGGACGAACACCGGGGAGCTGTTTTTT. The encoded protein is CAIPGGTNTGELFF.

The chain combines TRBV7-2 with TRBJ1-6; 12 bases agree with TRBD1. Losses at the gene ends were 4 bases for V and 9 bases for J; bases not matched to a gene: 13. Looked up from germline, CDR1 is SGHTA and CDR2 is FQGNSA. This CDR3 is 18 amino acids long. In nucleotides, the CDR3 is TGTGCCAGCAGCTCATCTGCCGGGACAGGGGGCTGGAGTTCACCCCTCCACTTT. Its translation: CASSSSAGTGGWSSPLHF.

The V call is TRBV30, the J call TRBJ1-3; D may be TRBD1 (5 bases). V lost 3 bases, J lost 2 bases, and 14 bases lay in between. This CDR3 has 15 residues. The V gene's germline CDR1 is GTSNPN and CDR2 SVGIG (reference sequence). The CDR3 is CAWSPGAGPGNTIYF. DNA of the CDR3: TGTGCCTGGAGCCCTGGGGCCGGGCCTGGAAACACCATATATTTT.

The CDR3 DNA is TGTGCCAGCAGCTCGTCCGGGATACCAACCGGGGAGCTGTTTTTT. This encodes CASSSSGIPTGELFF. V is TRBV7-9 and J is TRBJ2-2; maybe TRBD2 (5 bases). The CDR3 totals 15 residues. Germline values: CDR1 SEHNR, CDR2 FQNEAQ (reference sequence). Deletions cut 4 bases from V and 5 bases from J, with 14 bases between.